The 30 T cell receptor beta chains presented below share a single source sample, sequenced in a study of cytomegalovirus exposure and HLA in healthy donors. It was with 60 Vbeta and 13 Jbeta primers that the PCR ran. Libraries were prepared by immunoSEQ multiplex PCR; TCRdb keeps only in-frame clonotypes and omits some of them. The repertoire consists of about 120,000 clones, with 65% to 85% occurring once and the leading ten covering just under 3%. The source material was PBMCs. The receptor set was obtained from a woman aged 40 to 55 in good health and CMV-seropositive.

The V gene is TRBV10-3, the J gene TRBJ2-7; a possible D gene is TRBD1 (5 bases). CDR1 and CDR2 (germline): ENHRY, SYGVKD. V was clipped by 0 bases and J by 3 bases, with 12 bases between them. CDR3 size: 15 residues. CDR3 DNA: TGTGCCATCAGTGAGTCCGAGCAGGGCCTCTACGAGCAGTACTTC. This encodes CAISESEQGLYEQYF.

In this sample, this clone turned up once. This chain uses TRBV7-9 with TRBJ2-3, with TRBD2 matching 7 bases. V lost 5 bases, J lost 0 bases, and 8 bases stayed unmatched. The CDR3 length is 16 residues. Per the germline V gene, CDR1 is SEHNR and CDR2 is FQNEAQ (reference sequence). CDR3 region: CASSRYSGSSTDTQYF. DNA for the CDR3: TGTGCCAGCAGCCGTTATAGCGGGTCTAGCACAGATACGCAGTATTTT.

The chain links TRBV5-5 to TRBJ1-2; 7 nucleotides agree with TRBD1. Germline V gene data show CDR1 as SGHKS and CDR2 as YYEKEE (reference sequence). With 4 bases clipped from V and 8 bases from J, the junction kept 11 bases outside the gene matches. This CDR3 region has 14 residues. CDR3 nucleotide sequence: TGTGCCAGCAGCCCAAGGACAGGTGGTCGAGGCTACACCTTC. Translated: CASSPRTGGRGYTF.

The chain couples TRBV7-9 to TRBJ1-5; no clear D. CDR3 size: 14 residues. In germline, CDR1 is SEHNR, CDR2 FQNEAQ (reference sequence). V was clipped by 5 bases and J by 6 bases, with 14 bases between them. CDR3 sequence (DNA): TGTGCCAGCAGCCCCGGGTCCTTGAGTCAGCCCCAGCATTTT. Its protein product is CASSPGSLSQPQHF.

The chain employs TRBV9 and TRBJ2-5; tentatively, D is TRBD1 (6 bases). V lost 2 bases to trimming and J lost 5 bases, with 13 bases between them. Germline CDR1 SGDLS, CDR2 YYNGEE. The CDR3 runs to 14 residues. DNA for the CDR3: TGTGCCAGCAGCGTGGACAGCAGTAGGGAGACCCAGTACTTC. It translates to CASSVDSSRETQYF.

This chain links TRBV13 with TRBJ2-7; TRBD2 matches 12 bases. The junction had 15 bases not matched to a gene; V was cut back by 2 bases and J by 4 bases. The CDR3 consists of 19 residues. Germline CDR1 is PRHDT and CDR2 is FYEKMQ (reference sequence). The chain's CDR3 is CASSLSPLAGGPNSYEQYF. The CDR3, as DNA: TGTGCCAGCAGCTTATCCCCTCTAGCGGGAGGGCCTAATAGTTACGAGCAGTACTTC. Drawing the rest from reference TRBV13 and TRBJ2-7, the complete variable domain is AAGVIQSPRHLIKEKRETATLKCYPIPRHDTVYWYQQGPGQDPQFLISFYEKMQSDKGSIPDRFSAQQFSDYHSELNMSSLELGDSALYFCASSLSPLAGGPNSYEQYFGPGTRLTVT.

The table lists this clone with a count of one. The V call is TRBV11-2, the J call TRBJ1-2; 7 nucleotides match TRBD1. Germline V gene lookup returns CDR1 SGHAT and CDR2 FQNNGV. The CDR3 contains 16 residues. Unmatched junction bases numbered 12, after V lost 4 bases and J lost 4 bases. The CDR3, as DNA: TGTGCCAGCAGCTCCACAGAGCGACAGGGCCTCTATGGCTACACCTTC. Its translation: CASSSTERQGLYGYTF.

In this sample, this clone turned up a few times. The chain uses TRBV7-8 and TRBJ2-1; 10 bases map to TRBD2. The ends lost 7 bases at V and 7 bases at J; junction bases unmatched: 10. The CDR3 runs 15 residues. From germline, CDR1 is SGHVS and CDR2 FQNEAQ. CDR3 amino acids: CASTPSGTSVNEQFF. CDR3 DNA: TGTGCCAGCACCCCCTCCGGGACTAGCGTTAATGAGCAGTTCTTC.

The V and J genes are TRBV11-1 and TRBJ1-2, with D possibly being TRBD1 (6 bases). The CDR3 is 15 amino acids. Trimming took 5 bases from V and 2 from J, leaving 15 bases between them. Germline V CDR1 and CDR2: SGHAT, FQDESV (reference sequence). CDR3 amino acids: CASSPIGTTNYGYTF. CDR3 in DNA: TGTGCCAGCAGCCCTATCGGGACAACAAACTATGGCTACACCTTC.

CDR3 sequence: CASSLAGITNTEAFF. CDR3 nucleotides: TGTGCCAGTAGTCTTGCAGGGATTACGAACACTGAAGCTTTCTTT. The genes are TRBV19 and TRBJ1-1; D may be TRBD1 (5 bases). Germline lookup yields CDR1 LNHDA and CDR2 SQIVND (reference sequence). The CDR3 is 15 amino acids. Trimming pared 5 bases from V and 1 base from J, leaving 14 bases between.

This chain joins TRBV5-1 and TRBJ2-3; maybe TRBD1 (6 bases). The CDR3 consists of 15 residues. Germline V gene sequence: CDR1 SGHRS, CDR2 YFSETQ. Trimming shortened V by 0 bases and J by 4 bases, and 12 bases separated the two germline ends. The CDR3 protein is CASSLADSVADTQYF. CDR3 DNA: TGCGCCAGCAGCTTGGCGGACAGCGTGGCAGATACGCAGTATTTT.

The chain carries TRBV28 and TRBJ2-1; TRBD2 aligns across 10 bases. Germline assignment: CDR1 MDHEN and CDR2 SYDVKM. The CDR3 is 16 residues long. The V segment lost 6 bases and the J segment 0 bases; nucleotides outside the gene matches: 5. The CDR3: CASRDTSGTSYNEQFF. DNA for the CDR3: TGTGCCAGCAGAGACACTAGCGGGACCTCCTACAATGAGCAGTTCTTC.

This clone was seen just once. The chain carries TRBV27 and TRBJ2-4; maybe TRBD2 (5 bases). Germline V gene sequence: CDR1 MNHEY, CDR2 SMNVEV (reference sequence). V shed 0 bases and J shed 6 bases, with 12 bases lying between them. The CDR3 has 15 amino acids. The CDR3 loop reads CASSLSRGNLNIQYF. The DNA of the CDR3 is TGTGCCAGCAGTTTATCGAGAGGGAACTTAAACATTCAGTACTTC.

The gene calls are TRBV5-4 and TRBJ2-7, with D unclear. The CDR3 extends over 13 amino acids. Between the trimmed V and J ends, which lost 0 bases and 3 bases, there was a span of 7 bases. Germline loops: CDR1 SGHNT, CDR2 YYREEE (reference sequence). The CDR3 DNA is TGTGCCAGCAGCTTGGGCGAGATCTACGAGCAGTACTTC. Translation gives CASSLGEIYEQYF.

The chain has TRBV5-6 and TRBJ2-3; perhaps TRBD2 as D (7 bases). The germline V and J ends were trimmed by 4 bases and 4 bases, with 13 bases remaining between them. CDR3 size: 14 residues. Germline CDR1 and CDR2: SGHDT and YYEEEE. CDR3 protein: CASSPRGGADTQYF. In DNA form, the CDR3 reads TGTGCCAGCAGCCCAAGGGGGGGGGCAGATACGCAGTATTTT.

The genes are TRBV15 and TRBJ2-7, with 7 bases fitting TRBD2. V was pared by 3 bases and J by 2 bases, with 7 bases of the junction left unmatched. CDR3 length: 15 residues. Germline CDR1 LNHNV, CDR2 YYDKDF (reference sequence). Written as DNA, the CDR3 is TGTGCCACCAGCAGGGGAGGGCAGCCAGCCTACGAGCAGTACTTC. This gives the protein CATSRGGQPAYEQYF.

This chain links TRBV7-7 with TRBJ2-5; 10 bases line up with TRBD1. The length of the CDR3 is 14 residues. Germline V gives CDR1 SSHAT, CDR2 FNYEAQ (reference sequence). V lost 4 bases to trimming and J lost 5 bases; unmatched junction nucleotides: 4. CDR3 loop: CASSSTGGEETQYF. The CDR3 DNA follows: TGTGCCAGCAGCTCGACAGGGGGCGAGGAGACCCAGTACTTC.

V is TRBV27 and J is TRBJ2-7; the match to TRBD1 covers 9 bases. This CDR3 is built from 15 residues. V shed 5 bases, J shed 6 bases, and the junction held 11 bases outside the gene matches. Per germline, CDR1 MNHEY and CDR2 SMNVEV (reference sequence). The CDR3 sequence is CASSAAGTGFGEQYF. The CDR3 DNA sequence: TGTGCCAGCAGTGCCGCCGGGACAGGGTTTGGCGAGCAGTACTTC.

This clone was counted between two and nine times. CDR3 amino acids: CASSRTGGDTGELFF. DNA of the CDR3: TGTGCCAGCAGTAGGACAGGGGGCGACACCGGGGAGCTGTTTTTT. V and J are TRBV2 and TRBJ2-2; 11 bases are a match to TRBD1. J lost 3 bases, V lost 5 bases, and 2 bases had no gene match. Germline CDR1 reads SNHLY; CDR2 reads FYNNEI. CDR3 length: 15 residues. Full variable domain (rest looked up from reference TRBV2 and TRBJ2-2): EPEVTQTPSHQVTQMGQEVILRCVPISNHLYFYWYRQILGQKVEFLVSFYNNEISEKSEIFDDQFSVERPDGSNFTLKIRSTKLEDSAMYFCASSRTGGDTGELFFGEGSRLTVL.

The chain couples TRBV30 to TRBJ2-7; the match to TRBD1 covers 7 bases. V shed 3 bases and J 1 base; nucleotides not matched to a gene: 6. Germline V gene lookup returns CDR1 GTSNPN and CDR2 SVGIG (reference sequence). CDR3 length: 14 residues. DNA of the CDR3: TGTGCCTGGAGCATCAACAGGGGATCCTACGAGCAGTACTTC. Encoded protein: CAWSINRGSYEQYF.

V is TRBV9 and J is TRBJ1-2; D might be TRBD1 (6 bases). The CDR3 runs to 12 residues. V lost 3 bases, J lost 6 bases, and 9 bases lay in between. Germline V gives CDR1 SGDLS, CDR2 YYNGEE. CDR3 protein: CASSETGHGYTF. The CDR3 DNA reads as TGTGCCAGCAGCGAAACAGGGCATGGCTACACCTTC.

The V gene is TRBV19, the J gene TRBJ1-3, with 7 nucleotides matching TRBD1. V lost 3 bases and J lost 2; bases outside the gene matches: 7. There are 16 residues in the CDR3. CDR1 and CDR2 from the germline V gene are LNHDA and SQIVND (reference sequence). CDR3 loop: CASSIILDRAGNTIYF. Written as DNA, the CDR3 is TGTGCCAGTAGTATCATCCTCGACAGGGCTGGAAACACCATATATTTT.

CDR3 in DNA: TGTGCCAGCAGTCCAACAGGGATCAGAAACACCATATATTTT. This translates into CASSPTGIRNTIYF. The V gene is TRBV2, the J gene TRBJ1-3; a weak D match, TRBD1 (6 bases). The V gene lost 5 bases and the J gene lost 5 bases, with 13 bases spanning the gap. The CDR3 totals 14 residues. Per germline, CDR1 SNHLY and CDR2 FYNNEI.

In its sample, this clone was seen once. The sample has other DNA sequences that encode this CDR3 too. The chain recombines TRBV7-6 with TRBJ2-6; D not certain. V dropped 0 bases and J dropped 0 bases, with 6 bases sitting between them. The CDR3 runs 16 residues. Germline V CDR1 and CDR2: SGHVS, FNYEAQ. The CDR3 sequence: CASSLARPSGANVLTF. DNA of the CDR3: TGTGCCAGCAGCTTAGCGCGCCCCTCTGGGGCCAACGTCCTGACTTTC.

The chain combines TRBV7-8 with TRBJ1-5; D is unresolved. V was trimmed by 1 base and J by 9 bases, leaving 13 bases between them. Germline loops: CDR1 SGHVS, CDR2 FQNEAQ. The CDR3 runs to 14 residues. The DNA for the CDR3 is TGTGCCAGCAGCTTAGGACACCTTGGAGGGCCCCAGCATTTT. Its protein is CASSLGHLGGPQHF. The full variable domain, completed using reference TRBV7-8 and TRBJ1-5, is GAGVSQSPRYKVAKRGQDVALRCDPISGHVSLFWYQQALGQGPEFLTYFQNEAQLDKSGLPSDRFFAERPEGSVSTLKIQRTQQEDSAVYLCASSLGHLGGPQHFGDGTRLSIL.

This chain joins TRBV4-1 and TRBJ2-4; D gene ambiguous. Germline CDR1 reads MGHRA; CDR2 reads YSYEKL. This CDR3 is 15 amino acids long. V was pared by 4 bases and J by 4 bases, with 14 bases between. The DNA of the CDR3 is TGCGCCAGCAGCCTAGCTTGGCAGTCAAAAAACATTCAGTACTTC. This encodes CASSLAWQSKNIQYF.

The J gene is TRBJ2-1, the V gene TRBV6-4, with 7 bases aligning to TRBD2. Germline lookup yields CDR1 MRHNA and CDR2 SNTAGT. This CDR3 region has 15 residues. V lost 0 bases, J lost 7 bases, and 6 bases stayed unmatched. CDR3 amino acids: CASSDSVGGGNEQFF. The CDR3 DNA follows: TGTGCCAGCAGTGACTCGGTGGGCGGGGGTAATGAGCAGTTCTTC.

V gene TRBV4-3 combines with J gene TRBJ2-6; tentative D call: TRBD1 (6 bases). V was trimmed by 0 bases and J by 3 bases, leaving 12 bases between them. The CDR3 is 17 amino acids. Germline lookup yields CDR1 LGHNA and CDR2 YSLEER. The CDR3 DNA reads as TGCGCCAGCAGCCAAGATCCTCGACAGGATGGGGCCAACGTCCTGACTTTC. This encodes CASSQDPRQDGANVLTF.

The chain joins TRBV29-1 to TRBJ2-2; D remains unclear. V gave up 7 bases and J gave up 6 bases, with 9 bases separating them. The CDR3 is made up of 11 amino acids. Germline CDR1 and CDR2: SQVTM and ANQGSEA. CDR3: CSARSAGELFF. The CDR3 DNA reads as TGCAGCGCTCGCTCGGCCGGGGAGCTGTTTTTT.

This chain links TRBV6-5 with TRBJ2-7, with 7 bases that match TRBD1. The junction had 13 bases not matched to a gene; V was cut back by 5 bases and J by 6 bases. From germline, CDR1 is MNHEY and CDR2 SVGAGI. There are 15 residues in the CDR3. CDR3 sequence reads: CASSKPGQSASEQYF. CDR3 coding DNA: TGTGCCAGCAGTAAACCGGGACAGTCAGCGAGCGAGCAGTACTTC.